Listed here are 7 T cell receptor beta chains from one sample, sequenced in a study of blood T cell repertoires in COVID-19. The data were produced by immunoSEQ multiplex PCR, yet TCRdb's version contains in-frame clones alone and is incomplete. Among about 100,000 clones listed, roughly 84% were seen once. The sequenced sample consisted of peripheral blood. These receptor sequences come from a man aged 60 to 75 with acute or convalescent COVID-19.

J is TRBJ1-1 and V is TRBV7-8; a weak D match, TRBD1 (6 bases). Trimming took off 5 bases at V and 0 bases at J, with 13 bases between the two ends. The CDR3 loop spans 15 amino acids. CDR1 is SGHVS, CDR2 FQNEAQ, per germline. CDR3 sequence (DNA): TGTGCCAGCAGCCATGCCGGGACAATGAACACTGAAGCTTTCTTT. Residues: CASSHAGTMNTEAFF.

This sequence joins TRBV5-6 and TRBJ1-5; D call uncertain. V dropped 0 bases and J dropped 5 bases, with 6 bases sitting between them. The germline V gene has CDR1 SGHDT and CDR2 YYEEEE. This CDR3 has 13 residues. This chain's CDR3 is CASSLAFDQPQHF. The CDR3 bases are TGTGCCAGCAGCTTGGCCTTTGATCAGCCCCAGCATTTT.

This clone was recorded at least ten times. This chain connects TRBV7-9 to TRBJ1-1, with a possible D match to TRBD1 (5 bases). The CDR3 has 13 residues. From germline, CDR1 is SEHNR and CDR2 FQNEAQ (reference sequence). V was shortened by 8 bases and J by 5 bases, with 15 bases between the two germline ends. CDR3 sequence reads: CASSRGRDTEAFF. The CDR3 DNA follows: TGTGCCAGCTCACGGGGGAGGGATACTGAAGCTTTCTTT.

The gene calls are TRBV29-1 and TRBJ2-6, with TRBD2 identical over 7 bases. The V gene end was trimmed by 4 bases and the J gene end by 1 base; junction bases not matched to a gene: 1. Germline V CDR1 and CDR2: SQVTM, ANQGSEA. CDR3 length: 14 amino acids. CDR3 region: CSVAGGSGANVLTF. DNA for the CDR3: TGCAGCGTTGCCGGGGGGTCTGGGGCCAACGTCCTGACTTTC.

V and J are TRBV18 and TRBJ1-1; 9 bases line up with TRBD1. Germline V gene sequence: CDR1 KGHSH, CDR2 LQKENI. The CDR3 runs to 14 residues. The V segment lost 5 bases and the J segment 5 bases; nucleotides outside the gene matches: 6. As DNA, the CDR3 is TGTGCCAGCTCAACGACAGGGGGAGGGACTGAAGCTTTCTTT. Protein sequence: CASSTTGGGTEAFF. Together with reference TRBV18 and TRBJ1-1, the CDR3 gives the full variable domain: NAGVMQNPRHLVRRRGQEARLRCSPMKGHSHVYWYRQLPEEGLKFMVYLQKENIIDESGMPKERFSAEFPKEGPSILRIQQVVRGDSAAYFCASSTTGGGTEAFFGQGTRLTVV.

This clone appeared a single time. V and J are TRBV3-1 (or the pseudogene TRBV3-2) and TRBJ1-2; D perhaps matches TRBD1 (5 bases). The CDR3 spans 16 residues. Germline V CDR1 and CDR2: LGHDT, YNNKEL (reference sequence). Deletions cut 1 base from V and 8 bases from J, with 20 bases between. The CDR3 bases are TGTGCCAGCAGCCAAGTTCGGGGCCTCACTGGGGGGGGCTACACCTTC. Translating it yields CASSQVRGLTGGGYTF.

DNA of the CDR3: TGTGCCAGCAGCTCCCAGACAGGACCTTACTATGGCTACACCTTC. Protein product: CASSSQTGPYYGYTF. The chain couples TRBV7-2 to TRBJ1-2; D possibly corresponds to TRBD1 (6 bases). This CDR3 has 15 amino acids. Trimming took off 4 bases at V and 3 bases at J, with 15 bases between the two ends. Germline V gives CDR1 SGHTA, CDR2 FQGNSA.